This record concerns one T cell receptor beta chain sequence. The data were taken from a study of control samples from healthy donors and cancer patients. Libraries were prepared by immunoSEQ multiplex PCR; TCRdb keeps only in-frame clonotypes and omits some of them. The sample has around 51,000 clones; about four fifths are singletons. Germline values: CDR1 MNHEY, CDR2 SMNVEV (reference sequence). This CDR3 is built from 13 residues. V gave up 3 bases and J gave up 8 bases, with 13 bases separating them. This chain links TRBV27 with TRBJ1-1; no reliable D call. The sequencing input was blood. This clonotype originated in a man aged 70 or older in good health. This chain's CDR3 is CASSFQHGREAFF. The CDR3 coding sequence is TGTGCCAGCAGTTTTCAACACGGTCGCGAAGCTTTCTTT.